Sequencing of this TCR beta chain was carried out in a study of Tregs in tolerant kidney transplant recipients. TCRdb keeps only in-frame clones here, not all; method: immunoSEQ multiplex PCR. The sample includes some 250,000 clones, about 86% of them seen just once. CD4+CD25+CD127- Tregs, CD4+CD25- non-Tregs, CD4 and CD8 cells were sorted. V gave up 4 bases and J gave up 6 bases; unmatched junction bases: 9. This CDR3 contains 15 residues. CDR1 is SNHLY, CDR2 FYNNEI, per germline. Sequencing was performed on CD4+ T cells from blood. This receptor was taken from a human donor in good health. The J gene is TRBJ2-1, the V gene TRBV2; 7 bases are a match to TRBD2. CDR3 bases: TGTGCCAGCAGTGGGGCAGGGAGGGTTTCCAATGAGCAGTTCTTC. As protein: CASSGAGRVSNEQFF.